This T cell receptor (beta chain) is from a study of T cells after yellow fever vaccination. On the study more broadly: Low-cell-number fractions underwent preparation using SMART-Seq v4 Ultra Low Input.

Comments on this clonotype: Antigen specificity is unknown.

CDR1 and CDR2 (germline): SGHDT, YYEEEE. This CDR3 contains 13 residues. V shed 3 bases and J 7 bases; nucleotides not matched to a gene: 3. Whole-study findings and limits: Reappearance after the booster was seen for most primary-vaccination clones, at 96% CD4 and 70% to 90% CD8. Abundant bulk-derived clonotypes could contaminate FACS-sorted repertoires.

TCRdb itself ran the 5' RACE reads through MiXCR, one entry per CDR3 protein. Of hundreds of thousands of distinct CDR3 sequences listed, about 13% are singletons. The clonotype originates from a man younger than 45 who received the YFV17D yellow fever vaccine. The chain recombines TRBV5-6 with TRBJ2-7; 11 nucleotides agree with TRBD2. The sequences come from PBMCs, collected on the day of the yellow fever booster vaccination. CDR3: CASSSRLAGEQYF. Written as DNA, the CDR3 is TGTGCCAGCAGCTCACGACTAGCGGGGGAGCAGTACTTC.